This T cell receptor (beta chain) derives from a study of early stage breast cancer tumors. Turning to the study itself: Most invasive tumors, about 75% of the 16, were ER+/PR+/HER2-. The ER+/PR+/HER2- tumors included eight ductal and four lobular carcinomas. Findings of the study overall: Commonly generated sequences made up most enriched TCRB sequences shared between patients. In about 90% of the 16 patients, blood comparison separated tumor from normal breast.

A note on this clone: What it binds is unknown.

This table comes from immunoSEQ multiplex PCR, and its TCRdb copy is limited to in-frame clones, with some not included. The table includes tens of thousands of clones, roughly 80% detected once. CDR1 SGHDT and CDR2 YYEEEE come from the germline V gene. J lost 7 bases, V lost 4 bases, and 5 bases had no gene match. This CDR3 has 14 residues. The sample taken for sequencing was blood. This sequence joins TRBV5-6 and TRBJ1-4; 9 bases are shared with TRBD1. The TCR originated in a person aged 30-39 years with breast cancer. The CDR3, as DNA: TGTGCCAGCAGCCGAGGACAGGGGAGTGAAAAACTGTTTTTT. As protein: CASSRGQGSEKLFF.